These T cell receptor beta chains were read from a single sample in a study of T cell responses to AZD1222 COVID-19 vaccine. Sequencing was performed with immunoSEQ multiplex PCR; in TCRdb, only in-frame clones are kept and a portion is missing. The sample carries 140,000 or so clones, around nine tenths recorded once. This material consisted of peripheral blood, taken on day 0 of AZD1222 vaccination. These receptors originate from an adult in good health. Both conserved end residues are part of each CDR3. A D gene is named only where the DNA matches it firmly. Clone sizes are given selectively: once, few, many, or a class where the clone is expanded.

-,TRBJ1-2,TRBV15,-,TGTGCCACCAGCAGAGGGGGCGGGGATGGCTACACCTTC,CATSRGGGDGYTF
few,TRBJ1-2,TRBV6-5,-,TGTGCCAGCAGCAGGGACCGAAATAACTATGGCTACACCTTC,CASSRDRNNYGYTF
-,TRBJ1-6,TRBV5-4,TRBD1,TGTGCCAGCAGCTGGGACAAGACAGGGGGCAGTTCACCCCTCCACTTT,CASSWDKTGGSSPLHF
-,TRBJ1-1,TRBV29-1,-,TGCAGCGTTGCGGCAGGGTGGGGCATGAACACTGAAGCTTTCTTT,CSVAAGWGMNTEAFF
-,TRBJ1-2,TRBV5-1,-,TGCGCCAGCAGCGCGGGCGGGCAGGCCAATATGGGCTACACCTTC,CASSAGGQANMGYTF
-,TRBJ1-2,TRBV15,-,TGTGCCACCAGCAGGGGGGAAGTCTACACCTTC,CATSRGEVYTF
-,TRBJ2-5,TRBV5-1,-,TGCGCCAGCAGCTTAATCGGATCTCAAGAGACCCAGTACTTC,CASSLIGSQETQYF
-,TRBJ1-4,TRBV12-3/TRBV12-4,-,TGTGCCAGCAGTTTAGGAGCGGGTGAAAAACTGTTTTTT,CASSLGAGEKLFF
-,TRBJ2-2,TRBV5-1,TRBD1,TGCGCCAGCAGCCCGGACAGGGTGAACACCGGGGAGCTGTTTTTT,CASSPDRVNTGELFF
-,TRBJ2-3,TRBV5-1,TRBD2,TGCGCCAGCAGCTGGGGGACTAGAACTAGCACAGATACGCAGTATTTT,CASSWGTRTSTDTQYF
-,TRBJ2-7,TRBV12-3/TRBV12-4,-,TGTGCCAGCAGTTCCGGACGGAATTTCGAGCAGTACTTC,CASSSGRNFEQYF